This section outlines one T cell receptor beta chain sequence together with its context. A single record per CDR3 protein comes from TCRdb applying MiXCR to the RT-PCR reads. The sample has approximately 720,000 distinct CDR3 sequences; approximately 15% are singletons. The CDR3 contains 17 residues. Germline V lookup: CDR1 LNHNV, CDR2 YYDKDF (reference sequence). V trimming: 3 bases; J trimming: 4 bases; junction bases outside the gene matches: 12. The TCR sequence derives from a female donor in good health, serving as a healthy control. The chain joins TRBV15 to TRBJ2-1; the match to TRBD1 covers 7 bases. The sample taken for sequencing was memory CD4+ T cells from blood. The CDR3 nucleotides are TGTGCCACCAGCAGGGTTCTGAGACAGGGCTATTACAATGAGCAGTTCTTC. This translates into CATSRVLRQGYYNEQFF.